The 10 T cell receptor beta chains presented below share a single source sample, sequenced in a study of post-analysis software for immune sequencing data. The study's findings and limits: The study found TRBV5-6, TRBV5-1 and TRBV20-1 among about five TRBV segments more frequent in patients than controls.

Unique molecular identifiers were built into the TCR beta cDNA libraries. TCRdb called the PCR reads again in MiXCR, with one record for every CDR3 protein. The sample contains about half a million distinct CDR3 sequences, around 40% of which appear only once. No antigen is known for these receptors. Sample: blood. The receptors derive from a girl aged 5-17 years with multiple sclerosis.

This clonotype has only a few counts. The chain employs TRBV12-3 or TRBV12-4 and TRBJ2-5, with unresolved D. The V gene lost 6 bases and the J gene lost 1 base, with 9 bases spanning the gap. This CDR3 contains 13 residues. CDR3 sequence (DNA): TGTGCCAGCAGGAAGACAATCCAAGAGACCCAGTACTTC. Protein product: CASRKTIQETQYF.

About this clonotype: A much larger clone sits a single nucleotide away, making a read error possible. The CDR3 reads CSARGLAGNEQYF. As DNA, the CDR3 is TGCAGTGCTAGGGGACTAGCGGGAAACGAGCAGTACTTC. V usage is TRBV20-1 and J usage is TRBJ2-7; TRBD2 agrees at 13 bases. V trimming: 3 bases; J trimming: 5 bases; junction bases outside the gene matches: 1. CDR1 is DFQATT and CDR2 is SNEGSKA in the germline V gene (reference sequence). The CDR3 has 13 residues.

This clonotype was seen more than once but under ten times. The CDR3 loop is CASSQEGRSSYEQYF. The DNA of the CDR3 is TGTGCCAGCAGCCAAGAAGGTAGAAGCTCCTACGAGCAGTACTTC. The rearrangement links TRBV14 to TRBJ2-7, with D unresolved. V was cut by 0 bases and J by 0 bases, with 9 bases left in between. Germline V gene lookup returns CDR1 SGHDN and CDR2 FVKESK. CDR3 length: 15 amino acids.

V is TRBV7-2 and J is TRBJ2-5; either TRBD1 or TRBD2 may supply D (5 bases each). Trimming took off 5 bases at V and 9 bases at J, with 19 bases between the two ends. CDR3 length equals 14 residues. CDR1 is SGHTA and CDR2 is FQGNSA in the germline V gene. For the CDR3, the DNA is TGTGCCAGCAGCGCCGTGGGGGTAGGATGGGCCCAGTACTTC. It yields the protein CASSAVGVGWAQYF.

The table lists this clonotype with a few counts. The CDR3 loop is CASGLLSYEQYF. CDR3 bases: TGTGCCAGCGGATTACTATCCTACGAGCAGTACTTC. V is TRBV6-2 or TRBV6-3 and J is TRBJ2-7, with unresolved D. Germline-derived CDR1 and CDR2 are MNHEY and SVGEGT. The CDR3 totals 12 residues. Trimming cost V 8 bases and J 1 base, with 9 bases left between them.

The chain joins TRBV25-1 to TRBJ1-1; perhaps TRBD1 as D (5 bases). The germline gives CDR1 MGHDK, CDR2 SYGVNS. Trimming removed 5 bases at V and 4 bases at J, with 8 bases between. The CDR3 runs to 12 residues. The CDR3 reads CASSKGATEAFF. CDR3 nucleotides: TGTGCCAGCAGTAAAGGGGCCACTGAAGCTTTCTTT.

The rearrangement links TRBV7-9 to TRBJ1-2; D is unclear. The V gene lost 2 bases and the J gene lost 2 bases, with 6 bases spanning the gap. The CDR3 totals 13 residues. The germline CDR1 and CDR2 sequences are SEHNR and FQNEAQ (reference sequence). As DNA, the CDR3 is TGTGCCAGCAGCTTAAGCCAGAACTATGGCTACACCTTC. It yields the protein CASSLSQNYGYTF.

This clonotype was seen more than once but under ten times. CDR3: CASSLAGAGSSYEQYF. DNA of the CDR3: TGTGCCAGCAGCTTAGCAGGCGCAGGGAGCTCCTACGAGCAGTACTTC. This chain uses TRBV7-9 with TRBJ2-7, with D tentatively TRBD1 or TRBD2 (5 bases each). The V and J ends lost 0 bases and 0 bases respectively, with 12 bases between them. Per the germline V gene, CDR1 is SEHNR and CDR2 is FQNEAQ (reference sequence). CDR3 length: 16 amino acids.

The chain employs TRBV28 and TRBJ1-1, with D tentatively TRBD1 (5 bases). Germline V gene data show CDR1 as MDHEN and CDR2 as SYDVKM. The CDR3 loop spans 15 amino acids. V shed 3 bases and J shed 4 bases, with 15 bases lying between them. CDR3 protein: CASSLPKGESTEAFF. CDR3 sequence (DNA): TGTGCCAGCAGTTTGCCAAAAGGGGAGAGCACTGAAGCTTTCTTT. The variable domain in full, with the rest retrieved from reference TRBV28 and TRBJ1-1, is DVKVTQSSRYLVKRTGEKVFLECVQDMDHENMFWYRQDPGLGLRLIYFSYDVKMKEKGDIPEGYSVSREKKERFSLILESASTNQTSMYLCASSLPKGESTEAFFGQGTRLTVV.

This chain links TRBV28 with TRBJ2-4; the match to TRBD1 covers 7 bases. The CDR3 consists of 14 residues. Germline-derived CDR1 and CDR2 are MDHEN and SYDVKM. V lost 6 bases and J lost 3; bases outside the gene matches: 5. The CDR3 sequence is CASSLYRGKNIQYF. For the CDR3, the DNA is TGTGCCAGCAGCCTCTACAGGGGCAAAAACATTCAGTACTTC.